The 25 T cell receptor beta chains below come from one sample, sequenced in a study of shared clonotypes between healthy human individuals. Measured with immunoSEQ multiplex PCR; TCRdb has only the in-frame clones, and not every one. The table includes roughly 2 million clones, about 95% detected once. Naive CD8 cells were CD45RO-negative, positively selected for CCR7, excluding terminally differentiated effector memory CD45RA+ cells. Input material: naive CD8+ T cells sorted from blood. All receptors derive from a man younger than 35 in good health.

The gene calls are TRBV6-1 and TRBJ1-5; no clear D. CDR3 length: 14 amino acids. Germline loops: CDR1 MNHNS, CDR2 SASEGT. V lost 10 bases and J lost 2, with 15 bases in between. The CDR3 nucleotides read TGTGCCACCCTAGGAATTGAGGGCAATCAGCCCCAGCATTTT. This codes for CATLGIEGNQPQHF.

The genes are TRBV10-3 and TRBJ2-7, with D possibly TRBD2 on 5 matching bases. The length of the CDR3 is 12 residues. Germline CDR1 and CDR2: ENHRY and SYGVKD. V was clipped by 7 bases and J by 2 bases, with 9 bases between them. The CDR3, as DNA: TGTGCCATCACGGACTCCCCCTACGAGCAGTACTTC. This encodes CAITDSPYEQYF.

This clone is a singleton in its sample. The chain is built from TRBV10-1 and TRBJ2-3; 12 bases fit TRBD2. The CDR3 sequence is 16 residues long. The ends lost 3 bases at V and 3 bases at J; junction bases unmatched: 4. Germline V gives CDR1 WNHNN, CDR2 SYGVQD (reference sequence). The CDR3 sequence: CASSDGLAGSTDTQYF. DNA of the CDR3: TGCGCCAGCAGTGATGGACTAGCGGGATCTACAGATACGCAGTATTTT.

The rearrangement uses TRBV19 and TRBJ2-1; either TRBD1 or TRBD2 may supply D (5 bases each). The ends were cut back, 5 bases at V and 7 bases at J, with 15 bases in the middle. CDR1 LNHDA and CDR2 SQIVND come from the germline V gene (reference sequence). This CDR3 region has 14 residues. The CDR3 sequence: CASSPLGVSNEQFF. CDR3 DNA sequence: TGTGCCAGTAGTCCCTTGGGGGTTAGTAATGAGCAGTTCTTC.

This chain's CDR3 is CASSYSTGANEKLFF. CDR3 nucleotides: TGTGCCAGCAGTTACTCGACAGGGGCTAATGAAAAACTGTTTTTT. The chain has TRBV27 and TRBJ1-4; 8 positions agree with TRBD1. This CDR3 is built from 15 residues. Germline V lookup: CDR1 MNHEY, CDR2 SMNVEV (reference sequence). The V segment lost 4 bases and the J segment 3 bases; nucleotides outside the gene matches: 4.

About this clone itself: At one boundary the junction diverges from the germline segment, which might be a read error. The V call is TRBV6-6, the J call TRBJ1-5; D is possibly TRBD1 (5 bases). Germline V gene sequence: CDR1 MNHNY, CDR2 SVGAGI (reference sequence). This CDR3 is 13 amino acids long. CDR3 in DNA: TGTGCCAGCAGTACCCATTTGGGGACCAACTCCTTTTTT. It is translated as CASSTHLGTNSFF.

This chain joins TRBV7-2 and TRBJ2-1, with TRBD2 matching 12 bases. V trimming: 1 base; J trimming: 3 bases; junction bases outside the gene matches: 4. CDR1 and CDR2 from the germline V gene are SGHTA and FQGNSA. The CDR3 length is 17 residues. The CDR3, as DNA: TGTGCCAGCAGCTTAGGACTAGCGGGAGTTTTCTACAATGAGCAGTTCTTC. Protein sequence: CASSLGLAGVFYNEQFF.

The rearrangement links TRBV18 to TRBJ2-7, with 12 bases identical to TRBD1. Germline V gene data show CDR1 as KGHSH and CDR2 as LQKENI. The junction had 7 bases not matched to a gene; V was cut back by 3 bases and J by 4 bases. The length of the CDR3 is 16 residues. The CDR3 protein is CASSPSWGQGAYEQYF. The CDR3 nucleotides read TGTGCCAGCTCACCCTCCTGGGGACAGGGGGCTTACGAGCAGTACTTC.

The gene calls are TRBV28 and TRBJ2-7, with D unresolved. Trimming left V 6 bases short and J 4 bases short, with 10 bases between. The CDR3 loop spans 12 amino acids. Per the germline V gene, CDR1 is MDHEN and CDR2 is SYDVKM. CDR3 amino acids: CASSRVWYEQYF. CDR3 nucleotides: TGTGCCAGCAGCCGAGTTTGGTACGAGCAGTACTTC.

This rearrangement joins TRBV7-9 to TRBJ2-5; D tentatively fits TRBD1 or TRBD2 (5 bases each). This CDR3 comprises 15 residues. CDR1 is SEHNR and CDR2 is FQNEAQ in the germline V gene (reference sequence). V lost 4 bases and J lost 1, with 13 bases in between. The CDR3 sequence is CASSSYSGTQETQYF. The DNA of the CDR3 is TGTGCCAGCAGCTCCTATTCCGGGACCCAAGAGACCCAGTACTTC.

The CDR3 coding sequence is TGTGCCAGTAGTCTTTACAATCCTAACTATGGCTACACCTTC. This codes for CASSLYNPNYGYTF. The rearrangement joins TRBV19 to TRBJ1-2, with D unresolved. The CDR3 totals 14 residues. V shed 5 bases and J shed 0 bases, with 10 bases lying between them. Germline lookup yields CDR1 LNHDA and CDR2 SQIVND (reference sequence).

The chain combines TRBV11-2 with TRBJ2-1; maybe TRBD2 (5 bases). Germline lookup yields CDR1 SGHAT and CDR2 FQNNGV. The CDR3 sequence is 16 residues long. V shed 2 bases and J shed 7 bases, with 18 bases lying between them. CDR3 residues: CASSLWWEVGDNEQFF. CDR3 sequence (DNA): TGTGCCAGCAGCTTATGGTGGGAAGTCGGGGATAATGAGCAGTTCTTC.

This chain uses TRBV15 with TRBJ1-1, with D unclear. Germline lookup yields CDR1 LNHNV and CDR2 YYDKDF (reference sequence). Trimming pared 0 bases from V and 0 bases from J, leaving 8 bases between. This CDR3 has 15 amino acids. The CDR3 region is CATSRDRALNTEAFF. The CDR3 DNA is TGTGCCACCAGCAGAGATCGGGCACTGAACACTGAAGCTTTCTTT.

The V and J genes are TRBV7-8 and TRBJ2-1; 10 bases align to TRBD2. From germline, CDR1 is SGHVS and CDR2 FQNEAQ. V shed 4 bases and J 0 bases; nucleotides not matched to a gene: 12. This CDR3 region has 19 residues. For the CDR3, the DNA is TGTGCCAGCAGCTACCCGCCTAGCGGGAGCCCTAGCTCCTACAATGAGCAGTTCTTC. It encodes CASSYPPSGSPSSYNEQFF.

A word on this clone: Other DNA variants within this sample encode the same CDR3. The chain uses TRBV28 and TRBJ2-7, with D tentatively TRBD1 (5 bases). Germline CDR1 is MDHEN and CDR2 is SYDVKM. The V and J ends lost 3 bases and 1 base respectively, with 7 bases between them. The CDR3 spans 13 residues. The CDR3 spells CASSLGQSYEQYF. The CDR3 DNA reads as TGTGCCAGCAGTTTGGGGCAGTCCTACGAGCAGTACTTC.

The rearrangement uses TRBV15 and TRBJ2-6; no clear D gene. This CDR3 has 13 residues. V was pared by 6 bases and J by 4 bases, with 7 bases between. Germline CDR1 LNHNV, CDR2 YYDKDF (reference sequence). The CDR3 sequence: CATRDTGANVLTF. The CDR3 DNA is TGTGCCACCAGAGATACGGGGGCCAACGTCCTGACTTTC.

The chain employs TRBV10-3 and TRBJ2-1, with D hard to call. Between the trimmed V and J ends, which lost 3 bases and 0 bases, there was a span of 9 bases. The CDR3 runs to 15 residues. The germline CDR1 and CDR2 sequences are ENHRY and SYGVKD. The CDR3 nucleotides are TGTGCCATCAGTGACTGGGAACCCTCCTACAATGAGCAGTTCTTC. Protein sequence: CAISDWEPSYNEQFF.

V is TRBV30 and J is TRBJ2-2; D perhaps matches TRBD2 (6 bases). The germline CDR1 and CDR2 sequences are GTSNPN and SVGIG (reference sequence). The CDR3 loop spans 18 amino acids. V was pared by 0 bases and J by 5 bases, with 22 bases between. The CDR3 sequence is CAWSVPWRRLGSTGELFF. CDR3 DNA: TGTGCCTGGAGTGTCCCTTGGAGACGACTAGGCAGTACCGGGGAGCTGTTTTTT.

The genes are TRBV10-2 and TRBJ2-7; D is unclear. Germline V gene lookup returns CDR1 WSHSY and CDR2 SAAADI. This CDR3 has 13 amino acids. Trimming left V 2 bases short and J 2 bases short, with 7 bases between. CDR3 sequence: CASSEGMTYEQYF. The CDR3 DNA is TGCGCCAGCAGTGAGGGGATGACCTACGAGCAGTACTTC.

The V and J genes are TRBV27 and TRBJ2-5, with 10 bases lining up with TRBD1. V lost 4 bases, J lost 0 bases, and 11 bases stayed unmatched. Germline loops: CDR1 MNHEY, CDR2 SMNVEV (reference sequence). The CDR3 has 18 residues. The CDR3 spells CASSSGDRGLSYQETQYF. The DNA for the CDR3 is TGTGCCAGCAGTTCCGGAGACAGGGGGCTCTCGTACCAAGAGACCCAGTACTTC.

The chain links TRBV4-1 to TRBJ1-1; perhaps TRBD1 as D (6 bases). Trimming cost V 2 bases and J 3 bases, with 13 bases left between them. CDR1 MGHRA and CDR2 YSYEKL come from the germline V gene. CDR3 size: 15 residues. CDR3 nucleotides: TGCGCCAGCAGCCAACAACGGCAGGGGTACACTGAAGCTTTCTTT. It encodes CASSQQRQGYTEAFF.

This sequence joins TRBV4-1 and TRBJ2-7; D tentatively reads TRBD1 or TRBD2 (5 bases each). Germline assignment: CDR1 MGHRA and CDR2 YSYEKL. The CDR3 runs 14 residues. The V end was cut by 4 bases, the J end by 1 base, with 11 bases between. The CDR3 sequence is CASSPGPFSYEQYF. The CDR3, as DNA: TGCGCCAGCAGCCCGGGACCGTTTTCCTACGAGCAGTACTTC.

The genes are TRBV7-9 and TRBJ2-7, with D possibly TRBD1 on 6 matching bases. In germline, CDR1 is SEHNR, CDR2 FQNEAQ (reference sequence). The CDR3 loop spans 16 amino acids. V was cut by 0 bases and J by 2 bases, with 14 bases left in between. CDR3 residues: CASSLAPGHPTYEQYF. DNA for the CDR3: TGTGCCAGCAGCTTAGCACCGGGACACCCTACCTACGAGCAGTACTTC.

V is TRBV4-1 and J is TRBJ1-1; no firm D call. The V end was cut by 5 bases, the J end by 9 bases, with 10 bases between. In germline, CDR1 is MGHRA, CDR2 YSYEKL. CDR3 length: 11 amino acids. The CDR3 reads CASSIETKAFF. The CDR3 DNA sequence: TGCGCCAGCAGCATCGAAACTAAAGCTTTCTTT.

The chain joins TRBV11-2 to TRBJ2-5; maybe TRBD1 (7 bases). There are 15 residues in the CDR3. Trimming took off 0 bases at V and 4 bases at J, with 12 bases between the two ends. Germline CDR1 and CDR2: SGHAT and FQNNGV. The CDR3 here is CASSLDYQGGETQYF. CDR3 coding DNA: TGTGCCAGCAGCTTAGATTACCAGGGGGGAGAGACCCAGTACTTC.